This record looks at one T cell receptor beta chain sequence and its context. One base away lies a much larger clone, so this may be a sequencing read error. The sample belongs to a study of T-cell reconstitution after alpha-beta-depleted transplantation in children. A TCRbeta library incorporating unique molecular identifiers was prepared. TCRdb re-called the PCR reads with MiXCR, one entry per CDR3 protein. The table records over 550,000 distinct CDR3 sequences, 10% of them present only once. Germline loops: CDR1 SQVTM, CDR2 ANQGSEA. CDR3 length: 11 residues. The chain uses TRBV29-1 and TRBJ2-7; D gene ambiguous. The clonotype was recovered from a human donor who donated a stem cell graft to a child with acute myeloid leukemia. The source material was PBMCs from the stem cell graft donor, sampled from the stem cell graft. CDR3 residues: CSVDNSYVQYF. The CDR3 nucleotides are TGCAGCGTCGACAACTCCTACGTGCAGTACTTC.